These 30 T cell receptor beta chains were all obtained from the same sample, sequenced in a study of blood T cell repertoires in COVID-19. Clones were read by immunoSEQ multiplex PCR, and TCRdb kept only the in-frame ones, dropping some. The repertoire includes 310,000 or so clones, roughly 90% of them detected once, and approximately 4% sits in the top ten. The sample consisted of peripheral blood. These receptors were collected from a woman in her forties or fifties with active or convalescent COVID-19.

The V and J genes are TRBV5-4 and TRBJ2-1; the match to TRBD2 covers 7 bases. CDR3 length equals 15 residues. Germline CDR1 reads SGHNT; CDR2 reads YYREEE (reference sequence). V shed 4 bases and J 5 bases; nucleotides not matched to a gene: 9. CDR3 loop: CASSRGGETDNEQFF. The CDR3 DNA follows: TGTGCCAGCAGCCGTGGGGGGGAGACCGACAATGAGCAGTTCTTC.

The chain employs TRBV29-1 and TRBJ1-4; no firm D call. V was shortened by 7 bases and J by 6 bases, with 15 bases between the two germline ends. The germline V gene has CDR1 SQVTM and CDR2 ANQGSEA. CDR3 length equals 13 residues. The DNA of the CDR3 is TGCAGCGCCGGGGATGGGGTATATGAAAAACTGTTTTTT. It is translated as CSAGDGVYEKLFF.

J is TRBJ2-2 and V is TRBV7-3; 12 bases match TRBD1. Germline lookup yields CDR1 SGHTA and CDR2 FQGTGA. With 2 bases clipped from V and 7 bases from J, the junction kept 5 bases outside the gene matches. The CDR3 is 16 residues long. The CDR3 sequence is CASSLGTGGFDGELFF. Written as DNA, the CDR3 is TGTGCCAGCAGCTTAGGGACAGGGGGCTTTGACGGGGAGCTGTTTTTT.

This clone was counted only a few times. V gene TRBV7-9 combines with J gene TRBJ2-7, with TRBD2 as a possible D gene (6 bases). CDR3 size: 14 residues. Between the trimmed V and J ends, which lost 2 bases and 3 bases, there was a span of 11 bases. In germline, CDR1 is SEHNR, CDR2 FQNEAQ (reference sequence). The CDR3 region is CASSLRSRDYEQYF. CDR3 coding DNA: TGTGCCAGCAGCTTAAGGTCGCGGGACTACGAGCAGTACTTC. Full variable domain (outside the CDR3, taken from reference TRBV7-9 and TRBJ2-7): DTGVSQNPRHKITKRGQNVTFRCDPISEHNRLYWYRQTLGQGPEFLTYFQNEAQLEKSRLLSDRFSAERPKGSFSTLEIQRTEQGDSAMYLCASSLRSRDYEQYFGPGTRLTVT.

This clone was observed a handful of times. The V call is TRBV6-5, the J call TRBJ2-7; 8 bases map to TRBD2. V gave up 6 bases and J gave up 9 bases; unmatched junction bases: 7. CDR3 length equals 12 residues. Germline V gene data show CDR1 as MNHEY and CDR2 as SVGAGI. Here the CDR3 reads CASRSTSASQYF. DNA for the CDR3: TGTGCCAGCAGATCGACTAGCGCCTCGCAGTACTTC.

The rearrangement links TRBV4-1 to TRBJ2-7; possible D gene TRBD2, 5 bases. The CDR3 contains 18 residues. Germline V CDR1 and CDR2: MGHRA, YSYEKL. V lost 4 bases to trimming and J lost 1 base, with 23 bases between them. The CDR3: CASSPSQSGRLGSYEQYF. DNA for the CDR3: TGCGCCAGCAGCCCGAGTCAGTCGGGGAGATTAGGATCCTACGAGCAGTACTTC.

The chain joins TRBV15 to TRBJ1-5; possibly TRBD1 for D (5 bases). This CDR3 spans 16 amino acids. Trimming removed 1 base at V and 6 bases at J, with 16 bases between. Germline V CDR1 and CDR2: LNHNV, YYDKDF (reference sequence). The CDR3 protein is CATSRASGTSVQPQHF. CDR3 coding DNA: TGTGCCACCAGCAGAGCATCAGGGACTTCTGTTCAGCCCCAGCATTTT.

The DNA for the CDR3 is TGTGCCAGCAGCTTAGGACTAACAGCCACAGAGACCCAGTACTTC. As protein: CASSLGLTATETQYF. The chain combines TRBV5-5 with TRBJ2-5; the D gene is possibly TRBD2 (6 bases). There are 15 residues in the CDR3. Germline V gene lookup returns CDR1 SGHKS and CDR2 YYEKEE (reference sequence). Trimming took off 2 bases at V and 4 bases at J, with 15 bases between the two ends.

The chain employs TRBV19 and TRBJ1-3; tentatively, D is TRBD1 (5 bases). There are 15 residues in the CDR3. Trimming stripped 7 bases from V and 4 bases from J, with 17 bases between. Per the germline V gene, CDR1 is LNHDA and CDR2 is SQIVND (reference sequence). The CDR3 sequence: CASTPSGKQGNTIYF. In DNA, the CDR3 is TGTGCCAGTACCCCATCAGGGAAGCAAGGAAACACCATATATTTT.

This rearrangement joins TRBV7-2 to TRBJ1-5; a possible D gene is TRBD1 (6 bases). Germline CDR1 reads SGHTA; CDR2 reads FQGNSA. V dropped 1 base and J dropped 15 bases, with 16 bases sitting between them. CDR3 length: 13 amino acids. The CDR3 sequence is CASSLVSRQVMHF. CDR3 bases: TGTGCCAGCAGCTTAGTATCCCGACAGGTTATGCATTTT.

In this sample, this clone turned up a few times. Other DNA sequences from this sample encode an identical CDR3 as well. V gene TRBV7-2 combines with J gene TRBJ2-7, with D unclear. Germline V gene data show CDR1 as SGHTA and CDR2 as FQGNSA. CDR3 length: 13 amino acids. V lost 1 base, J lost 3 bases, and 7 bases lay in between. The CDR3 sequence is CASSLVPGYEQYF. CDR3 in DNA: TGTGCCAGCAGCTTAGTCCCCGGCTACGAGCAGTACTTC.

This rearrangement joins TRBV18 to TRBJ2-7, with D perhaps matching TRBD1 (5 bases). Trimming left V 1 base short and J 5 bases short, with 6 bases between. The CDR3 spans 12 residues. From germline, CDR1 is KGHSH and CDR2 LQKENI. Here the CDR3 reads CASSPQGHEQYF. CDR3 in DNA: TGTGCCAGCTCACCACAGGGGCACGAGCAGTACTTC.

CDR3 in DNA: TGTGCCAGCAGTTACCGGGATCCCTCCTACAATGAGCAGTTCTTC. It encodes CASSYRDPSYNEQFF. The chain joins TRBV6-5 to TRBJ2-1, with D perhaps matching TRBD2 (5 bases). V was clipped by 2 bases and J by 0 bases, with 8 bases between them. This CDR3 contains 15 residues. Germline assignment: CDR1 MNHEY and CDR2 SVGAGI.

This chain joins TRBV28 and TRBJ1-5; 9 nucleotides line up with TRBD1. V was pared by 4 bases and J by 7 bases, with 5 bases of the junction left unmatched. CDR3 length: 14 residues. Germline assignment: CDR1 MDHEN and CDR2 SYDVKM. The CDR3 here is CASSSGTGRQPQHF. The CDR3 coding sequence is TGTGCCAGCAGTTCCGGGACAGGGAGACAGCCCCAGCATTTT. Based on the CDR3 plus reference TRBV28 and TRBJ1-5, the full variable domain is DVKVTQSSRYLVKRTGEKVFLECVQDMDHENMFWYRQDPGLGLRLIYFSYDVKMKEKGDIPEGYSVSREKKERFSLILESASTNQTSMYLCASSSGTGRQPQHFGDGTRLSIL.

This chain connects TRBV12-3 or TRBV12-4 to TRBJ1-2; D perhaps matches TRBD1 (6 bases). This CDR3 spans 13 amino acids. The V end was cut by 5 bases, the J end by 4 bases, with 11 bases between. For the CDR3, the DNA is TGTGCCAGCAGTCTGGACAGTATCTATGGCTACACCTTC. Protein product: CASSLDSIYGYTF.

V and J are TRBV3-1 (or the pseudogene TRBV3-2) and TRBJ2-5; 9 positions match TRBD1. Germline V gene data show CDR1 as LGHDT and CDR2 as YNNKEL (reference sequence). The CDR3 totals 15 residues. The V gene end was trimmed by 4 bases and the J gene end by 3 bases; junction bases not matched to a gene: 6. The CDR3 is CASSPTGGEKETQYF. As DNA, the CDR3 is TGTGCCAGCAGCCCGACAGGGGGTGAGAAAGAGACCCAGTACTTC.

J is TRBJ2-3 and V is TRBV7-3; 10 positions match TRBD2. Unmatched junction bases numbered 11, after V lost 5 bases and J lost 9 bases. Germline assignment: CDR1 SGHTA and CDR2 FQGTGA. The CDR3 loop spans 15 amino acids. In DNA, the CDR3 is TGTGCCAGCAGCGTTAAAAGCGGGGGGGCTGACACGCAGTATTTT. This sequence encodes CASSVKSGGADTQYF.

V is TRBV28 and J is TRBJ2-5; TRBD1 agrees at 9 bases. Germline V gene data show CDR1 as MDHEN and CDR2 as SYDVKM. With V trimmed by 3 bases and J by 4 bases, 6 bases remained unmatched. The CDR3 loop spans 15 amino acids. In DNA form, the CDR3 reads TGTGCCAGCAGTTTTAACAGGGGGCATGGAGAGACCCAGTACTTC. Its translation: CASSFNRGHGETQYF. The complete variable domain, with remaining parts taken from reference TRBV28 and TRBJ2-5, reads DVKVTQSSRYLVKRTGEKVFLECVQDMDHENMFWYRQDPGLGLRLIYFSYDVKMKEKGDIPEGYSVSREKKERFSLILESASTNQTSMYLCASSFNRGHGETQYFGPGTRLLVL.

This rearrangement joins TRBV18 to TRBJ2-7, with TRBD1 matching 11 bases. CDR3 length: 14 residues. Per germline, CDR1 KGHSH and CDR2 LQKENI. The J segment lost 2 bases and the V segment lost 6 bases, leaving 3 bases of the junction unmatched. In nucleotides, the CDR3 is TGTGCCAGCTCTATGGACAGGGGGCCCTACGAGCAGTACTTC. This sequence encodes CASSMDRGPYEQYF. Full variable domain (remainder filled in from reference TRBV18 and TRBJ2-7): NAGVMQNPRHLVRRRGQEARLRCSPMKGHSHVYWYRQLPEEGLKFMVYLQKENIIDESGMPKERFSAEFPKEGPSILRIQQVVRGDSAAYFCASSMDRGPYEQYFGPGTRLTVT.

The chain has TRBV2 and TRBJ2-1; D is perhaps TRBD2 (7 bases). Trimming took off 4 bases at V and 3 bases at J, with 16 bases between the two ends. The V gene's germline CDR1 is SNHLY and CDR2 FYNNEI. This CDR3 region has 16 residues. CDR3 bases: TGTGCCAGCAGTGGGGCTTGGGGGGGCCTCTACAATGAGCAGTTCTTC. Its protein is CASSGAWGGLYNEQFF.

This clone was seen more than once but under ten times. The genes are TRBV7-9 and TRBJ1-1; D uncertain. The germline gives CDR1 SEHNR, CDR2 FQNEAQ (reference sequence). The CDR3 has 15 amino acids. V was pared by 2 bases and J by 6 bases, with 16 bases between. The CDR3 DNA is TGTGCCAGCAGCTTACCTTCGGGGTCAGGTTCTGAAGCTTTCTTT. This translates into CASSLPSGSGSEAFF.

The chain employs TRBV7-2 and TRBJ1-5, with D possibly TRBD1 on 5 matching bases. The germline V and J ends were trimmed by 2 bases and 0 bases, with 11 bases remaining between them. There are 16 residues in the CDR3. Germline assignment: CDR1 SGHTA and CDR2 FQGNSA. This CDR3 is CASSLSATDSNQPQHF. Written as DNA, the CDR3 is TGTGCCAGCAGCTTATCAGCGACAGATAGCAATCAGCCCCAGCATTTT.

This clone was picked up one time. CDR3 nucleotides: TGCGCCAGCAGCTTGGCTGCGGGAGTATCCTACGAGCAGTACTTC. It encodes CASSLAAGVSYEQYF. This sequence joins TRBV5-1 and TRBJ2-7; 7 positions match TRBD2. V gave up 0 bases and J gave up 1 base; unmatched junction bases: 4. From germline, CDR1 is SGHRS and CDR2 YFSETQ. This CDR3 has 15 amino acids.

This sequence joins TRBV6-1 and TRBJ1-6, with a weak D call TRBD1 (5 bases). V was shortened by 3 bases and J by 8 bases, with 11 bases between the two germline ends. This CDR3 comprises 14 residues. Germline V gene lookup returns CDR1 MNHNS and CDR2 SASEGT. The CDR3 DNA reads as TGTGCCAGCAGTGATGTCCTCAGGGATTCACCCCTCCACTTT. Translating gives CASSDVLRDSPLHF.

A single count supports this clone. The chain recombines TRBV18 with TRBJ1-1; tentative D call: TRBD1 (5 bases). Per the germline V gene, CDR1 is KGHSH and CDR2 is LQKENI. There are 13 residues in the CDR3. Deletions cut 2 bases from V and 10 bases from J, with 14 bases between. In DNA, the CDR3 is TGTGCCAGCTCACCAAGGCAGGGATACGGAGCTTTCTTT. It specifies CASSPRQGYGAFF.

This chain links TRBV4-2 with TRBJ2-7, with TRBD2 as a possible D gene (5 bases). Trimming cost V 5 bases and J 2 bases, with 19 bases left between them. Germline V gives CDR1 LGHNA, CDR2 YNFKEQ. The CDR3 has 16 amino acids. CDR3 sequence reads: CASSKAEGGSTYEQYF. CDR3 in DNA: TGTGCCAGCAGCAAAGCAGAGGGTGGGTCGACCTACGAGCAGTACTTC.

Notes on this clone: This sample includes further DNA sequences coding for the same CDR3. CDR3 loop: CASSRHRDYGYTF. Written as DNA, the CDR3 is TGTGCCAGCAGCCGACACAGGGACTATGGCTACACCTTC. V usage is TRBV12-3 or TRBV12-4 and J usage is TRBJ1-2; D is perhaps TRBD1 (6 bases). Trimming removed 6 bases at V and 3 bases at J, with 11 bases between. This CDR3 spans 13 amino acids.

This clone was found a few times. This chain joins TRBV7-2 and TRBJ2-1; TRBD2 agrees at 9 bases. This CDR3 has 15 residues. CDR1 is SGHTA, CDR2 FQGNSA, per germline. The V gene end was trimmed by 5 bases and the J gene end by 12 bases; junction bases not matched to a gene: 14. The CDR3 DNA sequence: TGTGCCAGCAGCAAGAGCGGGGGGAGCGCATGGGGGCAGTTCTTC. Its translation: CASSKSGGSAWGQFF.

This chain connects TRBV6-5 to TRBJ2-1; TRBD2 matches 10 bases. Germline loops: CDR1 MNHEY, CDR2 SVGAGI. Trimming removed 5 bases from V and 8 bases from J; junction bases left unmatched: 6. The CDR3 has 14 amino acids. This CDR3 is CASSPGTSVDEQFF. CDR3 nucleotides: TGTGCCAGCAGTCCCGGGACTAGCGTCGATGAGCAGTTCTTC.

The rearrangement joins TRBV9 to TRBJ2-1; TRBD2 aligns across 7 bases. CDR3 length equals 17 residues. From germline, CDR1 is SGDLS and CDR2 YYNGEE. Trimming removed 0 bases from V and 6 bases from J; junction bases left unmatched: 12. The CDR3, as DNA: TGTGCCAGCAGCGTAGCAGGTCATGGCGGGAGTTTCAATGAGCAGTTCTTC. Translation gives CASSVAGHGGSFNEQFF.